A single sample is the source of the 6 T cell receptor beta chains below, sequenced in a study of cytomegalovirus exposure and HLA in healthy donors. PCR primers comprised 60 Vbeta and 13 Jbeta primers. Method: immunoSEQ multiplex PCR; TCRdb's copy keeps in-frame clones and lacks some. This table holds more than 100,000 clones, 74% found once. Sequencing used PBMCs. The receptors originated from a woman aged 50 to 60 in good health and CMV-seropositive.

The chain uses TRBV2 and TRBJ1-2; unclear D gene. CDR1 and CDR2 (germline): SNHLY, FYNNEI. Trimming cost V 7 bases and J 1 base, with 10 bases left between them. The CDR3 consists of 13 residues. CDR3 DNA: TGTGCCAGCATTCTAGATCTTAACTATGGCTACACCTTC. Its protein is CASILDLNYGYTF.

The chain combines TRBV7-9 with TRBJ2-3; 8 nucleotides align to TRBD2. Germline V gene data show CDR1 as SEHNR and CDR2 as FQNEAQ (reference sequence). The length of the CDR3 is 14 residues. J gave up 6 bases and V 6 bases, and 8 bases lay outside the gene matches. CDR3 nucleotides: TGTGCCAGCAGTCCTACTAGCGGCTCGGATACGCAGTATTTT. Translating gives CASSPTSGSDTQYF.

This chain connects TRBV6-5 to TRBJ2-1; 8 positions match TRBD1. CDR3 length: 15 residues. V lost 6 bases, J lost 6 bases, and 10 bases stayed unmatched. Germline V CDR1 and CDR2: MNHEY, SVGAGI. The CDR3 nucleotides read TGTGCCAGCAGACGGACAGGGCCGGCCGCCAATGAGCAGTTCTTC. Amino acid sequence: CASRRTGPAANEQFF.

V gene TRBV11-2 combines with J gene TRBJ1-2; tentatively, D is TRBD1 (6 bases). The CDR3 sequence is 14 residues long. Germline V CDR1 and CDR2: SGHAT, FQNNGV. With 4 bases removed from V and 4 bases from J, the gap between germline ends came to 13 bases. DNA of the CDR3: TGTGCCAGCAGCTCCCTTGACAGGTTCTATGGCTACACCTTC. It is translated as CASSSLDRFYGYTF.

CDR3 sequence: CASSATSGGPVYEQYF. CDR3 nucleotide sequence: TGTGCCAGCAGTGCAACTAGCGGGGGGCCAGTCTACGAGCAGTACTTC. V is TRBV6-1 and J is TRBJ2-7; 12 bases match TRBD2. Unmatched junction bases numbered 7, after V lost 4 bases and J lost 3 bases. Germline V gene lookup returns CDR1 MNHNS and CDR2 SASEGT. The CDR3 covers 16 residues.

The rearrangement joins TRBV9 to TRBJ2-3; D unresolved. The V end lost 0 bases, the J end lost 5 bases, and 10 bases lay between the germline ends. The germline gives CDR1 SGDLS, CDR2 YYNGEE. The CDR3 spans 14 residues. The CDR3 sequence is CASSVAGLLDTQYF. Here the CDR3 DNA reads TGTGCCAGCAGCGTAGCCGGTCTTTTAGATACGCAGTATTTT. The whole variable domain, filled in from reference TRBV9 and TRBJ2-3, reads DSGVTQTPKHLITATGQRVTLRCSPRSGDLSVYWYQQSLDQGLQFLIQYYNGEERAKGNILERFSAQQFPDLHSELNLSSLELGDSALYFCASSVAGLLDTQYFGPGTRLTVL.